The present T cell receptor (beta chain) was sequenced within a study of cytomegalovirus exposure and HLA in healthy donors. Study-wide points: The investigators catalogued 150 to 200 TCR beta chains as cytomegalovirus-associated. In an earlier analysis, productive rearrangement rates for most beta V segments clustered near 87% or 30%.

The study ran its PCR with 60 Vbeta and 13 Jbeta primers. Per the authors' pipeline: Later, tens of millions of unique TCR beta chains were counted in an analysis, and approximately 9.9 million of them were shared. Using immunoSEQ multiplex PCR, the repertoire was profiled, and TCRdb retains in-frame clones only, with some absent. Clone size and the V and J calls come from that table; the DNA yielded D and trimming. Among around 200,000 clones, roughly 80% were seen once, and the ten largest hold over 5.5%. A remark on this clone: Its antigen remains unidentified.

Germline V gene lookup returns CDR1 SGHTA and CDR2 FQGNSA. The CDR3 has 13 amino acids. V gave up 5 bases and J gave up 4 bases, with 9 bases separating them. Sequencing was carried out using PBMCs. The clonotype comes from a man between 35 and 55 years old in good health and CMV-seropositive. This sequence joins TRBV7-2 and TRBJ1-3; no reliable D call. CDR3 nucleotide sequence: TGTGCCAGCAGCGAGTCGTCAGGAAACACCATATATTTT. Translated, it gives CASSESSGNTIYF.